The T cell receptor (beta chain) under discussion was sequenced for a study of blood T cell repertoires in COVID-19. Study information: Samples of COVID-19 (acute and convalescent) were obtained from the United States, Italy and Spain.

Participant ages covered about 18 to 95 years across about 22 US areas. Donors of Cohort 3 who recovered were those that had two negative PCRs, clearance, or symptom resolution. TCRdb's copy holds only in-frame clones and misses some; the assay was immunoSEQ multiplex PCR. The data show fewer than 300,000 clones, with 70% to 90% seen just once and less than 20% held by the top ten. This CDR3 has 14 residues. Germline V gene sequence: CDR1 MDHEN, CDR2 SYDVKM. Germline trimming cut 8 bases from V and 9 bases from J; bases unmatched to any gene: 15. The receptor was derived from a man aged 18-30 years who had recovered from COVID-19. The chain uses TRBV28 and TRBJ2-7; 8 nucleotides match TRBD2. Sequencing was performed on PBMCs or T cells enriched from blood (not recorded which). CDR3 sequence (DNA): TGTGCCAGCTCTACCGGGACTAGTATTCGTTGGCAGTACTTC. It yields the protein CASSTGTSIRWQYF.